A single sample gave rise to the 11 T cell receptor beta chains below, sequenced in a study of cytomegalovirus exposure and HLA in healthy donors. PCR amplification relied on 60 Vbeta primers (plus 13 Jbeta primers). This table comes from immunoSEQ multiplex PCR, and its TCRdb copy is limited to in-frame clones, with some not included. This table holds more than 85,000 clones, more than 75% found once. The sample was PBMCs. These receptors were collected from a woman aged 50 to 65 in good health and CMV-seropositive.

This chain links TRBV6-5 with TRBJ2-4; TRBD2 aligns across 8 bases. The CDR3 runs 13 residues. After removal of 5 bases from V and 9 bases from J, the junction contained 6 bases not matched to a gene. Germline V CDR1 and CDR2: MNHEY, SVGAGI. CDR3 nucleotide sequence: TGTGCCAGCAGTCCCCGGGAGGGAGGCATTCAGTACTTC. Encoded protein: CASSPREGGIQYF.

This rearrangement joins TRBV2 to TRBJ2-5, with 13 positions matching TRBD2. CDR3 length: 18 residues. Looked up from germline, CDR1 is SNHLY and CDR2 is FYNNEI. J was trimmed by 3 bases and V by 9 bases; bases with no gene match: 16. CDR3 nucleotide sequence: TGTGCCAGACAGAGCCTACTTGGACTAGCGGGGGCCGAAGAGACCCAGTACTTC. Translating it yields CARQSLLGLAGAEETQYF. Combining the CDR3 with reference TRBV2 and TRBJ2-5 gives the whole variable domain EPEVTQTPSHQVTQMGQEVILRCVPISNHLYFYWYRQILGQKVEFLVSFYNNEISEKSEIFDDQFSVERPDGSNFTLKIRSTKLEDSAMYFCARQSLLGLAGAEETQYFGPGTRLLVL.

The gene calls are TRBV11-2 and TRBJ1-1; D might be TRBD1 (6 bases). Germline V gene lookup returns CDR1 SGHAT and CDR2 FQNNGV. Trimming shortened V by 5 bases and J by 3 bases, and 22 bases separated the two germline ends. This CDR3 is built from 17 residues. CDR3 sequence: CASSPSRGNFLYTEAFF. In DNA, the CDR3 is TGTGCCAGCAGCCCCTCCAGGGGAAACTTCCTTTACACTGAAGCTTTCTTT.

This clone showed up just a few times. The gene calls are TRBV30 and TRBJ2-7, with TRBD1 matching 7 bases. The trim removed 4 bases at V and 1 base at J, leaving 4 bases unmatched. Germline V gene lookup returns CDR1 GTSNPN and CDR2 SVGIG (reference sequence). This CDR3 comprises 13 residues. The CDR3, as DNA: TGTGCCTGGACTCCGGGACAGTCCTACGAGCAGTACTTC. Amino acid sequence: CAWTPGQSYEQYF. The variable domain in full, with the rest retrieved from reference TRBV30 and TRBJ2-7, is SQTIHQWPATLVQPVGSPLSLECTVEGTSNPNLYWYRQAAGRGLQLLFYSVGIGQISSEVPQNLSASRPQDRQFILSSKKLLLSDSGFYLCAWTPGQSYEQYFGPGTRLTVT.

The chain uses TRBV4-1 and TRBJ2-7, with 8 bases identical to TRBD2. The CDR3 length is 16 residues. The V segment lost 3 bases and the J segment 3 bases; nucleotides outside the gene matches: 10. Per the germline V gene, CDR1 is MGHRA and CDR2 is YSYEKL. In DNA form, the CDR3 reads TGCGCCAGCAGCCACCAACGGGCTAGCGGGCACTACGAGCAGTACTTC. Protein sequence: CASSHQRASGHYEQYF.

This chain uses TRBV11-2 with TRBJ2-4, with TRBD2 as a possible D gene (5 bases). The V gene lost 5 bases and the J gene lost 1 base, with 15 bases spanning the gap. In germline, CDR1 is SGHAT, CDR2 FQNNGV. The CDR3 contains 16 residues. The CDR3 DNA reads TGTGCCAGCAGCCCCCAGCGGTTAGCGGCCAAAAACATTCAGTACTTC. This encodes CASSPQRLAAKNIQYF. Based on the CDR3 plus reference TRBV11-2 and TRBJ2-4, the full variable domain is EAGVAQSPRYKIIEKRQSVAFWCNPISGHATLYWYQQILGQGPKLLIQFQNNGVVDDSQLPKDRFSAERLKGVDSTLKIQPAKLEDSAVYLCASSPQRLAAKNIQYFGAGTRLSVL.

This chain connects TRBV27 to TRBJ2-7, with 8 bases aligning to TRBD2. Germline values: CDR1 MNHEY, CDR2 SMNVEV (reference sequence). V trimming: 3 bases; J trimming: 3 bases; junction bases outside the gene matches: 7. This CDR3 has 15 amino acids. This CDR3 reads CASSFRAGVSYEQYF. CDR3 in DNA: TGTGCCAGCAGTTTCAGAGCGGGAGTTAGCTACGAGCAGTACTTC.

The chain combines TRBV19 with TRBJ2-7; TRBD2 aligns across 9 bases. Trimming took 5 bases from V and 2 from J; bases not matched to a gene: 7. The CDR3 spans 15 residues. Germline V gene lookup returns CDR1 LNHDA and CDR2 SQIVND (reference sequence). As DNA, the CDR3 is TGTGCCAGTAGTTTCCGACTAGCGGCCACCTACGAGCAGTACTTC. Translating it yields CASSFRLAATYEQYF.

This clone was recorded a few times. CDR3 nucleotides: TGTGCCTGGGGGACAGGGGATTACTATGGCTACACCTTC. Protein: CAWGTGDYYGYTF. This rearrangement joins TRBV30 to TRBJ1-2, with TRBD1 identical over 10 bases. V lost 5 bases to trimming and J lost 3 bases; unmatched junction nucleotides: 3. The germline V gene encodes CDR1 GTSNPN and CDR2 SVGIG (reference sequence). The CDR3 has 13 residues.

This clone was counted once. The chain employs TRBV9 and TRBJ2-7; 10 nucleotides align to TRBD1. Losses at the gene ends were 3 bases for V and 2 bases for J; bases not matched to a gene: 2. This CDR3 is built from 14 residues. Germline assignment: CDR1 SGDLS and CDR2 YYNGEE. The CDR3 sequence is CASSGGQGPYEQYF. The CDR3 nucleotides are TGTGCCAGCAGCGGGGGACAGGGGCCCTACGAGCAGTACTTC.

The J gene is TRBJ2-1, the V gene TRBV5-4; TRBD2 matches at 9 bases. Trimming took 4 bases from V and 5 from J; bases not matched to a gene: 13. Germline CDR1 and CDR2: SGHNT and YYREEE (reference sequence). The CDR3 contains 17 residues. The CDR3 DNA sequence: TGTGCCAGCAGCCTATTAGATGCGGGAGGGTACGACAATGAGCAGTTCTTC. Its translation: CASSLLDAGGYDNEQFF. Looking up the rest from reference TRBV5-4 and TRBJ2-1 gives the full variable domain: ETGVTQSPTHLIKTRGQQVTLRCSSQSGHNTVSWYQQALGQGPQFIFQYYREEENGRGNFPPRFSGLQFPNYSSELNVNALELDDSALYLCASSLLDAGGYDNEQFFGPGTRLTVL.